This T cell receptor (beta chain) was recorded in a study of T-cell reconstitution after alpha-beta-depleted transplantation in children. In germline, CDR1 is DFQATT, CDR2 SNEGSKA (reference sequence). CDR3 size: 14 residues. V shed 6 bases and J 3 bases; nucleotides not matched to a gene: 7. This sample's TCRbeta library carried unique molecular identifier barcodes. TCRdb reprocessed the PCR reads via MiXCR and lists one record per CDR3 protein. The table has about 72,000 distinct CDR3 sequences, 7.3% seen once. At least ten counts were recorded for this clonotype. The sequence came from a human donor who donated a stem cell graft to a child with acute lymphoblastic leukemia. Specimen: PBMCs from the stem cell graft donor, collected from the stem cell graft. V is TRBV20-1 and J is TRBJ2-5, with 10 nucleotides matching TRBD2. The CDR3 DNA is TGCAGTGCCAATCTAGCGGGAGTGGAAGAGACCCAGTACTTC. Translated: CSANLAGVEETQYF.